This T cell receptor beta chain appears in the sequencing data of a study of identical twins (dated by TCRdb to 2015 to 2016). Regarding the study in general: To test whether fetal clonotypes persist, the study used deep sequencing on TCR alpha and beta repertoires from monozygotic twins, unrelated adults of various ages, and cord blood. To rule out contamination, the twin experiments were replicated at different times with different library preparation protocols. The study at large found these results: Fewer insertions were carried by abundant cord blood beta clonotypes, a similar but weaker trend appeared in young adult naive repertoires, and no such trend appeared in memory repertoires. Compared with coincidental sharing between unrelated individuals, out-of-frame TCR alpha sequences shared between twins showed an excess of sequences with low generation probability. Recombination models systematically underestimated out-of-frame TCR alpha sharing in monozygotic twins but agreed with sharing between unrelated individuals. Because the same donors could not be followed over many years, the conclusions relied on cross-sectional statistical analysis. Invariant T cells such as MAIT and iNKT could partly confound zero-insertion analyses, though diverse VJ usage argued against this for most clonotypes. In beta out-of-frame sequences, excess twin sharing was weaker, because having fewer shared sequences lowered the signal-to-noise ratio.

Germline trimming amounts to 7 bases on V and 5 bases on J, with 8 as the count of junction bases outside the gene matches. The CDR3 goes from the cysteine to the phenylalanine over 14 residues. Only CDR3 DNA remains: 42 bases, in frame from the first base. Reading the germline V gene gives CDR1 SNHLY and CDR2 FYNNEI. The sample holds a few counts of this clonotype. Its antigen specificity is not known. Base qualities are missing; no much larger clone stands one base away. Every donor was a healthy Caucasian. Miltenyi CD45RO+ enrichment and human naive T-cell isolation kits were used to isolate memory (CD45RO+) and naive T cells from PBMC. The library was generated by 5' RACE. The data were produced on an Illumina HiSeq 2000. A universal primer binding site was introduced by template switching, and a unique molecular identifier was present in the final cDNA, enabling accurate counting of TCR cDNA molecules. First-strand cDNA for TCR alpha and beta chains was synthesized from specific primers in the conserved constant-segment region. To control for contamination, each cDNA library was double barcoded with a SMART-Mk sample barcode plus Illumina barcodes. TruSeq adapter sequences and Illumina sample barcodes were added in two successive PCR steps. The TCR alpha and beta cDNA libraries were sequenced on the Illumina HiSeq platform using custom primers. In the authors' own workflow: Unique molecular identifiers were extracted from raw reads with MiGEC, and CDR3 positions were determined with MiXCR. Recombination models were inferred per individual with the repgenHMM and IGoR tools using an EM algorithm. The tcR package in R was used for shared clonotype analysis, with sharing normalized by the product of cloneset sizes. To study raw recombination free of thymic and clonal selection effects, out-of-frame nonproductive sequences were analyzed. The raw public reads went through TCRdb reprocessing: fastp at Q25, MiXCR clone calling, in-frame beta chains kept. Each entry is one CDR3 protein sequence, shown with its most common DNA and genes. The V and J calls reflect TCRdb's pipeline rather than the authors' work. Across this sample there are roughly 250,000 distinct CDR3 sequences, with 11% to 15% seen only once. The ten most abundant clones make up 8.8% of the sample.

Recombination connected TRBV2 to TRBJ2-4; TRBD1 agrees with 7 junctional bases. What was sequenced was memory (CD45RO+) T cells sorted from blood. The meaning of the sample's cell subset or site label: CD45RO+ enriched T cells. The sequence derives from a woman in her late teens or twenties in good health. CDR3 sequence: CASKADRVQNIQYF. The DNA reads TGTGCCAGCAAAGCCGACAGGGTCCAAAACATTCAGTACTTC.